This TCR beta chain was captured by sequencing in a study of sequential checkpoint blockade in melanoma. The wider study: Arm A got nivolumab then ipilimumab; arm B the reverse, 1:1. Maintenance nivolumab came after either treatment sequence.

This CDR3 has 14 amino acids. Trimming at V came to 7 bases and at J to 6 bases, leaving 10 bases not matched to a gene. The germline CDR1 and CDR2 sequences are SQVTM and ANQGSEA. Treatment defined: randomized to nivolumab then ipilimumab (arm A) or the reverse (arm B). TCRdb's copy holds only in-frame clones and misses some; the assay was immunoSEQ multiplex PCR. Altogether around 34,000 clones are present, around 82% being singletons, with the ten largest covering under 20%. The chain uses TRBV29-1 and TRBJ2-2; 8 bases line up with TRBD1. The sequence was obtained from a human donor with melanoma. This specimen consisted of CD8+ T cells sorted from blood (inferred from file names), obtained from a patient given nivolumab and ipilimumab in sequence. The CDR3 bases are TGCAGCGCATTGGACAGGGAACTTTCCGGGGAGCTGTTTTTT. Encoded protein: CSALDRELSGELFF.